This entry describes one TCR beta chain. Its antigen is not known. Those with chemo-refractory metastatic non-small-cell lung cancer were treated with focal radiation combined with CTLA-4 blockade using ipilimumab. With 3 bases clipped from V and 5 bases from J, the junction kept 10 bases outside the gene matches. The CDR3 has 15 residues. The germline V gene has CDR1 LNHDA and CDR2 SQIVND (reference sequence). The record originates from a study of radiotherapy plus CTLA-4 blockade in lung cancer. Study in general: Disease control was achieved by roughly 32% of patients, and objective responses by about 17%.

The data were produced by immunoSEQ multiplex PCR, yet TCRdb's version contains in-frame clones alone and is incomplete. The sample records about 78,000 clones, 86% being singletons. Findings of the study overall: TCR clones of tumor origin grew in blood after radiotherapy plus ipilimumab.

This clonotype originated in a human donor with non-small cell lung cancer who had a partial response to radiotherapy plus ipilimumab. The chain carries TRBV19 and TRBJ2-7, with TRBD1 matching 7 bases. Sequenced material: peripheral blood, taken from a patient treated with radiotherapy plus ipilimumab. CDR3 residues: CASSIPSKGADEQYF. The CDR3 DNA reads as TGTGCCAGTAGTATTCCGTCGAAGGGGGCAGACGAGCAGTACTTC.